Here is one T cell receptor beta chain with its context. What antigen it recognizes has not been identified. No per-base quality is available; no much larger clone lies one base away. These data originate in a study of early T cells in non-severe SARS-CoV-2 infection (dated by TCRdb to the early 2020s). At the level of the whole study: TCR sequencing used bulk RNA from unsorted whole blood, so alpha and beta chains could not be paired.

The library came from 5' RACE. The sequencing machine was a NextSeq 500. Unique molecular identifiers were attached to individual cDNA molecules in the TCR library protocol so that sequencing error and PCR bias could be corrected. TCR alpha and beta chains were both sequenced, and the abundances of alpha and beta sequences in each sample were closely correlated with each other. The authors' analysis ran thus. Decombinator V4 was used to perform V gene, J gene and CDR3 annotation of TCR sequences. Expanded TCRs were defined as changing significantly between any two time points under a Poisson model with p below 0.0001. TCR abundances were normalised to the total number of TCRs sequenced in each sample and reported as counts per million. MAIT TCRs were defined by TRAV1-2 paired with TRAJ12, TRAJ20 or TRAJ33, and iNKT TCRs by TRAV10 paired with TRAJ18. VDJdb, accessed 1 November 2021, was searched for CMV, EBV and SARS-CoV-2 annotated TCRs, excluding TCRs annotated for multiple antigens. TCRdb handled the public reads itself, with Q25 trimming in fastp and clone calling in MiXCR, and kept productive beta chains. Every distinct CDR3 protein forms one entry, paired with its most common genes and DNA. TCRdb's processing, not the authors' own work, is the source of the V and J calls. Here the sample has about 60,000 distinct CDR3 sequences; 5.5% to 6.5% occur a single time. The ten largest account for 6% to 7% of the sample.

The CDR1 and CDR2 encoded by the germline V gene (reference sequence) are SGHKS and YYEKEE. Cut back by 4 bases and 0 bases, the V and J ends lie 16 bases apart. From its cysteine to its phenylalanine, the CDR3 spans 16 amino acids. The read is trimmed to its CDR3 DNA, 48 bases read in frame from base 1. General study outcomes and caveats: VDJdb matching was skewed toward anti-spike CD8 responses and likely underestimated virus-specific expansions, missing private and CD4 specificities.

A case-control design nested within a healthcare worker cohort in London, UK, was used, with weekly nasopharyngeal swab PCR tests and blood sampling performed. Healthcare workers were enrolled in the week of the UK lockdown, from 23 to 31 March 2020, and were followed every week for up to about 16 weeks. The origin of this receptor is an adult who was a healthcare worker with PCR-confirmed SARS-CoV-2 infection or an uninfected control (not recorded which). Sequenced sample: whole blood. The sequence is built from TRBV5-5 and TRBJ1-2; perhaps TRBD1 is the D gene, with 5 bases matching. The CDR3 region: CASSREEGSANYGYTF. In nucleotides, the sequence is TGTGCCAGCAGCCGGGAGGAGGGGTCAGCTAACTATGGCTACACCTTC.